The T cell receptor (beta chain) described here comes from a study of preoperative IRX-2 immunotherapy in early breast cancer. This sample's treatment: preoperative locoregional IRX-2 cytokine immunotherapy. This phase Ib study tested locoregional IRX-2 cytokine immunotherapy given before surgery. Germline CDR1 is SGDLS and CDR2 is YYNGEE. The CDR3 sequence is 14 residues long. Trimming cost V 5 bases and J 6 bases; bases outside gene matches: 7. Repertoires were generated with immunoSEQ multiplex PCR, while TCRdb's copy carries only in-frame clones and drops some. The table lists about 3,900 clones, 60% to 80% of them singletons. This clone has more than one count but fewer than ten.

The V call is TRBV9, the J call TRBJ1-4; the match to TRBD1 covers 7 bases. The sequences come from tumor tissue, collected after IRX-2 immunotherapy. This clonotype originated in a human donor with breast cancer. The CDR3 bases are TGTGCCAGCAGTCCGGCACAGGGGTATGAAAAACTGTTTTTT. Translating it yields CASSPAQGYEKLFF.